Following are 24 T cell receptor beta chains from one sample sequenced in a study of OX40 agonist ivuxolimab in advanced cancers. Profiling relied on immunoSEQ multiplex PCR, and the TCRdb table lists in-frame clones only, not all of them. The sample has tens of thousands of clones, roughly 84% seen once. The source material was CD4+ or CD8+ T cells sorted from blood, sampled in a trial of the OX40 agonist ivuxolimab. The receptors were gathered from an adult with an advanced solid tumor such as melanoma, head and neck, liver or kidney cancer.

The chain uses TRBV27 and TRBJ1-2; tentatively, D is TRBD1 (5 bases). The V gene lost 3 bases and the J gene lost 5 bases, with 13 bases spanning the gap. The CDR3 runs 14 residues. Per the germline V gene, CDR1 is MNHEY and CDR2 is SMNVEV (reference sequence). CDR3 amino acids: CASSLGREGYGYTF. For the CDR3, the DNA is TGTGCCAGCAGTTTGGGGCGGGAGGGGTATGGCTACACCTTC.

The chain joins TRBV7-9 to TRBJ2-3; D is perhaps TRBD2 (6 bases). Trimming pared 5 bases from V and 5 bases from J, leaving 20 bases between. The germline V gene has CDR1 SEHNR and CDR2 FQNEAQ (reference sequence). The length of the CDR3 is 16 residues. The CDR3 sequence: CASSHGGVSNRDTQYF. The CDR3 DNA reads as TGTGCCAGCAGCCACGGCGGGGTCAGTAATCGAGATACGCAGTATTTT. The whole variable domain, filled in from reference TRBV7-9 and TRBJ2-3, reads DTGVSQNPRHKITKRGQNVTFRCDPISEHNRLYWYRQTLGQGPEFLTYFQNEAQLEKSRLLSDRFSAERPKGSFSTLEIQRTEQGDSAMYLCASSHGGVSNRDTQYFGPGTRLTVL.

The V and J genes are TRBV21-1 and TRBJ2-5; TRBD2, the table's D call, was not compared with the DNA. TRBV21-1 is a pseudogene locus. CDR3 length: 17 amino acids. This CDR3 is CASSNTGSGDHQETQYF. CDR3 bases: TGTGCCAGCAGCAACACAGGGAGCGGGGACCACCAAGAGACCCAGTACTTC.

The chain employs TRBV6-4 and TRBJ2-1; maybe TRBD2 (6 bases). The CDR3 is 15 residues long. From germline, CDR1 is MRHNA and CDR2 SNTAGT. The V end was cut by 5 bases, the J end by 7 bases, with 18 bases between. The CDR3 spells CASSSLSGAVNEQFF. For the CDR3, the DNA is TGTGCCAGCAGTTCCCTTTCGGGAGCGGTAAATGAGCAGTTCTTC.

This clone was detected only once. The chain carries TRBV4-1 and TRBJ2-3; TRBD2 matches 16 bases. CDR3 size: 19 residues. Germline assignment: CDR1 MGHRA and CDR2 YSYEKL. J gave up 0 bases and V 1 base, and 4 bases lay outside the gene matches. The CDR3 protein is CASSQVGTSGGVSTDTQYF. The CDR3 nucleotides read TGCGCCAGCAGCCAAGTCGGGACTAGCGGGGGGGTTAGCACAGATACGCAGTATTTT.

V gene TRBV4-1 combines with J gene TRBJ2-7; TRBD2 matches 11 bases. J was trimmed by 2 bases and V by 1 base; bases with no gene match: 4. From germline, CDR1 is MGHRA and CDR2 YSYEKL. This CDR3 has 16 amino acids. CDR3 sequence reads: CASSQVGTSGTYEQYF. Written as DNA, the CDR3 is TGCGCCAGCAGCCAAGTCGGGACTAGCGGCACCTACGAGCAGTACTTC.

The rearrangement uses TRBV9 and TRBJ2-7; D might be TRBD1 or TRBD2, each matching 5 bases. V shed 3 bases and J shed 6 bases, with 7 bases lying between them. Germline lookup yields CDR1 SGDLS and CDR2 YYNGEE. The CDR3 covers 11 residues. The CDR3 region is CASSAGLEQYF. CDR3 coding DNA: TGTGCCAGCAGCGCGGGGCTCGAGCAGTACTTC.

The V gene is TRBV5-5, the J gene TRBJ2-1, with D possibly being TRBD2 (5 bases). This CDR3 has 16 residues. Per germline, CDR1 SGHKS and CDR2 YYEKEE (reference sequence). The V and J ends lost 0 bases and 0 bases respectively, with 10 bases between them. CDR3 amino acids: CASSLAWESSYNEQFF. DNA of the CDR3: TGTGCCAGCAGCTTGGCCTGGGAGAGCTCCTACAATGAGCAGTTCTTC.

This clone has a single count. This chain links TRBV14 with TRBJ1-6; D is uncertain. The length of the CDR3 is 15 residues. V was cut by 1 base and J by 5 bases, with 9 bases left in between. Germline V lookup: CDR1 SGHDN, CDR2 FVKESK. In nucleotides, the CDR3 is TGTGCCAGCAGCCAAGTTTACAGAAATAATTCACCCCTCCACTTT. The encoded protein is CASSQVYRNNSPLHF.

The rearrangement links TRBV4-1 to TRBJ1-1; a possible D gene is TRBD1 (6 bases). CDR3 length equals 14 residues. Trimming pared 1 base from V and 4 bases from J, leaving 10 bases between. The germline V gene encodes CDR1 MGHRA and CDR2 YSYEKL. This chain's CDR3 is CASSQGGAGTEAFF. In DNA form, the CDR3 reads TGCGCCAGCAGCCAAGGGGGGGCAGGCACTGAAGCTTTCTTT.

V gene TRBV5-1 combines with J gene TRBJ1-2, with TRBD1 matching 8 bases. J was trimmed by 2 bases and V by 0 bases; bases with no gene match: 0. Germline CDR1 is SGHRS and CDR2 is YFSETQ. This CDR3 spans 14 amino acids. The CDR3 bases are TGCGCCAGCAGCTTGGACAGGGGGAACTATGGCTACACCTTC. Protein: CASSLDRGNYGYTF. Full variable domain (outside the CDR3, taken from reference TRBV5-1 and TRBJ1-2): KAGVTQTPRYLIKTRGQQVTLSCSPISGHRSVSWYQQTPGQGLQFLFEYFSETQRNKGNFPGRFSGRQFSNSRSEMNVSTLELGDSALYLCASSLDRGNYGYTFGSGTRLTVV.

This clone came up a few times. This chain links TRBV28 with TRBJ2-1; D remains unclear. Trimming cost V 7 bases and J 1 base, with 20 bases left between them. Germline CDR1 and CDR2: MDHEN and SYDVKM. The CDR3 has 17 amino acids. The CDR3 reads CASTSIRGTGSYNEQFF. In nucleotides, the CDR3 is TGTGCCAGCACCTCGATCCGAGGAACTGGGTCCTACAATGAGCAGTTCTTC.

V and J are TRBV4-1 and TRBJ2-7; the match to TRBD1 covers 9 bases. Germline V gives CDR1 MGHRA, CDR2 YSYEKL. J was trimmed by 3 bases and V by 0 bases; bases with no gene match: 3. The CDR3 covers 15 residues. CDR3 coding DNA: TGCGCCAGCAGCCAAGATCAGGACAGGGGCTACGAGCAGTACTTC. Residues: CASSQDQDRGYEQYF.

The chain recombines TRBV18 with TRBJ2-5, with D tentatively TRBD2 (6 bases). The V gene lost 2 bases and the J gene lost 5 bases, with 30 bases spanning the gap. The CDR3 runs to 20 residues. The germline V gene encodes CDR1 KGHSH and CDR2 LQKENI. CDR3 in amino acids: CASSPSARGASVPPEETQYF. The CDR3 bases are TGTGCCAGCTCACCATCGGCTAGGGGAGCTAGCGTTCCTCCAGAGGAGACCCAGTACTTC.

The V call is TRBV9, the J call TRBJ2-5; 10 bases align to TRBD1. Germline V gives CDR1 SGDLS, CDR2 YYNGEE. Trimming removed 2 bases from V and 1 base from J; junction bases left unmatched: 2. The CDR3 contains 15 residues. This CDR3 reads CASSVGQGSQETQYF. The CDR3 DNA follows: TGTGCCAGCAGCGTGGGACAGGGGTCCCAAGAGACCCAGTACTTC.

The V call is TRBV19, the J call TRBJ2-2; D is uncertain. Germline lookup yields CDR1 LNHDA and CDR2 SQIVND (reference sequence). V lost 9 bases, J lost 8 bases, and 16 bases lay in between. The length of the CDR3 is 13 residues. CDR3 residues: CARPPNSRGELFF. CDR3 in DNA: TGTGCCAGACCTCCCAATTCGCGAGGGGAGCTGTTTTTT.

The CDR3 loop reads CASSLSQTGKQPQHF. The CDR3 coding sequence is TGTGCCAGCAGTTTATCGCAGACAGGTAAACAGCCCCAGCATTTT. This chain joins TRBV27 and TRBJ1-5; D is possibly TRBD1 (6 bases). CDR3 length equals 15 residues. Trimming took 0 bases from V and 7 from J, leaving 13 bases between them. Germline CDR1 MNHEY, CDR2 SMNVEV (reference sequence).

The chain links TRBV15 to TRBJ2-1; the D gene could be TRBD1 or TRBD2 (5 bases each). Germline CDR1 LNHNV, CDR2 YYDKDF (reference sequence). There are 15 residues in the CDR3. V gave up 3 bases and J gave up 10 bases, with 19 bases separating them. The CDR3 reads CATSSSGTRAWEQFF. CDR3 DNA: TGTGCCACCAGCAGCTCCGGGACCAGGGCCTGGGAGCAGTTCTTC. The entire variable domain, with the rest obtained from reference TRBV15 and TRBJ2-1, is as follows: DAMVIQNPRYQVTQFGKPVTLSCSQTLNHNVMYWYQQKSSQAPKLLFHYYDKDFNNEADTPDNFQSRRPNTSFCFLDIRSPGLGDTAMYLCATSSSGTRAWEQFFGPGTRLTVL.

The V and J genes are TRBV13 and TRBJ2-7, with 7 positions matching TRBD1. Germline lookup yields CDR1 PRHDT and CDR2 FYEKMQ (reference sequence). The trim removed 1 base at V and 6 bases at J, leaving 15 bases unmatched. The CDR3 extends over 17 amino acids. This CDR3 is CASSLESVGGAGAEQYF. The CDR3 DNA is TGTGCCAGCAGCTTAGAGTCAGTAGGGGGCGCTGGGGCCGAGCAGTACTTC.

The CDR3 sequence: CASSPRESAGNTIYF. The CDR3 DNA follows: TGTGCCAGCAGCCCCCGGGAATCTGCTGGAAACACCATATATTTT. This chain uses TRBV9 with TRBJ1-3; D gene uncertain. CDR3 length: 15 amino acids. Trimming shortened V by 4 bases and J by 2 bases, and 13 bases separated the two germline ends. Germline CDR1 and CDR2: SGDLS and YYNGEE. The variable domain in full, with the rest retrieved from reference TRBV9 and TRBJ1-3, is DSGVTQTPKHLITATGQRVTLRCSPRSGDLSVYWYQQSLDQGLQFLIQYYNGEERAKGNILERFSAQQFPDLHSELNLSSLELGDSALYFCASSPRESAGNTIYFGEGSWLTVV.

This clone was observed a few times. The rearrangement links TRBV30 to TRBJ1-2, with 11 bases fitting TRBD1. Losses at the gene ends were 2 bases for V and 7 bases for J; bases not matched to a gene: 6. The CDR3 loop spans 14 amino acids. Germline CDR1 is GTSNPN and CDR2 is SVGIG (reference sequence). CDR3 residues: CAWSPGTGGRGYTF. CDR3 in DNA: TGTGCCTGGAGTCCCGGGACAGGGGGTCGTGGCTACACCTTC.

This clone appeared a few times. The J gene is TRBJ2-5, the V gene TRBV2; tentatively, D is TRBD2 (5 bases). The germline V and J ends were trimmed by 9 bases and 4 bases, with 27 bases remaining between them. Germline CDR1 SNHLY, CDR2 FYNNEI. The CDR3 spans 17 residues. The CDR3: CASSRFPRAADLETQYF. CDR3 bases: TGTGCCAGTAGTCGATTCCCCCGAGCGGCGGACCTAGAGACCCAGTACTTC.

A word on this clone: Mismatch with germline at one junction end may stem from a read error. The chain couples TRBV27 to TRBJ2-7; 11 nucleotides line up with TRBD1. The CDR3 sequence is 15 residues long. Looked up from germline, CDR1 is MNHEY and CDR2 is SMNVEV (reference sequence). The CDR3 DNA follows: TGTGCCAGCAGTATATCCGGGACAGGGGGTCGTGAGCAGTACTTC. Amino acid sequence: CASSISGTGGREQYF.

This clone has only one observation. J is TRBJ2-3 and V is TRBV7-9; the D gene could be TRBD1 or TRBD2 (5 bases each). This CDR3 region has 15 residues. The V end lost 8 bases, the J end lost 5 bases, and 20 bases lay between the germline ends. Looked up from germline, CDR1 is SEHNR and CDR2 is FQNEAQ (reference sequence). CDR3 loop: CASLGQGVPEDTQYF. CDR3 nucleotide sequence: TGTGCCAGCTTGGGGCAGGGAGTACCTGAAGATACGCAGTATTTT.